These T cell receptor beta chains were read from a single sample in a study of T cell responses to AZD1222 COVID-19 vaccine. Assay used: immunoSEQ multiplex PCR; TCRdb lists only in-frame clones, some missing. This sample yields fewer than 120,000 clones, of which 87% are seen a single time; around 3.3% belongs to the top ten. The sample here was peripheral blood, taken on day 0 of AZD1222 vaccination. Every receptor here comes from an adult in good health. The CDR3 runs from the conserved cysteine through the conserved F or W. D genes are given only for firm matches. Clone size is given for some rows only: seen once, a few or many times, or a class if the clone is expanded.

d_gene: -; j_gene: TRBJ1-5; v_gene: TRBV19; abundance: few; CDR3nt: TGTGCCAGTAGCCCGACAGATTATAGCAATCAGCCCCAGCATTTT; CDR3aa: CASSPTDYSNQPQHF
d_gene: -; j_gene: TRBJ2-1; v_gene: TRBV12-3/TRBV12-4; abundance: -; CDR3nt: TGTGCCAGCAGTTTTCAGGGGAATGAGCAGTTCTTC; CDR3aa: CASSFQGNEQFF
d_gene: -; j_gene: TRBJ2-5; v_gene: TRBV2; abundance: -; CDR3nt: TGTGGGGCAGGAGCACAAGAGACCCAGTACTTC; CDR3aa: CGAGAQETQYF
d_gene: -; j_gene: TRBJ1-3; v_gene: TRBV19; abundance: once; CDR3nt: TGTGCCAGTAGTTTTCCCAGGGGTGCCGGAAACACCATATATTTT; CDR3aa: CASSFPRGAGNTIYF
d_gene: -; j_gene: TRBJ1-2; v_gene: TRBV19; abundance: -; CDR3nt: TGTGCCAGTAGTATAGGGTCGGCAGGGCCCTATGGCTACACCTTC; CDR3aa: CASSIGSAGPYGYTF
d_gene: TRBD2; j_gene: TRBJ2-3; v_gene: TRBV6-1; abundance: -; CDR3nt: TGTGCCAGCAGTGAAACTAGCGGGGGGATTGAAGATACGCAGTATTTT; CDR3aa: CASSETSGGIEDTQYF
d_gene: TRBD1; j_gene: TRBJ1-5; v_gene: TRBV19; abundance: -; CDR3nt: TGTGCCAGTAGCCAACCCACAGGGGTCACACGGAGCAATCAGCCCCAGCATTTT; CDR3aa: CASSQPTGVTRSNQPQHF
d_gene: -; j_gene: TRBJ1-1; v_gene: TRBV7-3; abundance: -; CDR3nt: TGTGCCAGCAGCTTAATGGGCGGAGTGAACACTGAAGCTTTCTTT; CDR3aa: CASSLMGGVNTEAFF
d_gene: TRBD2; j_gene: TRBJ2-7; v_gene: TRBV9; abundance: -; CDR3nt: TGTGCCAGCAGCGTATTAGCGGGAGAGCACGAGCAGTACTTC; CDR3aa: CASSVLAGEHEQYF
d_gene: -; j_gene: TRBJ2-1; v_gene: TRBV11-1; abundance: -; CDR3nt: TGTGCCAGCAGCTTAGCGGGAGGTGCCCTCAATGAGCAGTTCTTC; CDR3aa: CASSLAGGALNEQFF
d_gene: -; j_gene: TRBJ2-5; v_gene: TRBV5-1; abundance: once; CDR3nt: TGCGCCAGCAGCTTGGATTTGGCCTCTGAGACCCAGTACTTC; CDR3aa: CASSLDLASETQYF
d_gene: TRBD1; j_gene: TRBJ1-1; v_gene: TRBV5-1; abundance: -; CDR3nt: TGCGCCAGCAGCTCCCAGGGGGGCCGAATGAACACTGAAGCTTTCTTT; CDR3aa: CASSSQGGRMNTEAFF
d_gene: -; j_gene: TRBJ1-5; v_gene: TRBV9; abundance: -; CDR3nt: TGTGCCAGCAGCGTAGGACTCAATCAGCCCCAGCATTTT; CDR3aa: CASSVGLNQPQHF
d_gene: -; j_gene: TRBJ2-1; v_gene: TRBV11-2; abundance: -; CDR3nt: TGTGCCAGCAGCGCAAGAGGTTTTACCTACAATGAGCAGTTCTTC; CDR3aa: CASSARGFTYNEQFF
d_gene: -; j_gene: TRBJ1-2; v_gene: TRBV28; abundance: -; CDR3nt: TGTGCCAGCAGTTCCGGGACACCCGCTAACTATGGCTACACCTTC; CDR3aa: CASSSGTPANYGYTF
d_gene: -; j_gene: TRBJ1-6; v_gene: TRBV2; abundance: -; CDR3nt: TGTGCCAGCAGCCGAAACGGGCCGAGCTCCTATAATTCACCCCTCCACTTT; CDR3aa: CASSRNGPSSYNSPLHF
d_gene: -; j_gene: TRBJ1-5; v_gene: TRBV4-2; abundance: -; CDR3nt: TGTGCCAGCAGCCAAGTGGGGGGCAGGGTATACGGTCAGCCCCAGCATTTT; CDR3aa: CASSQVGGRVYGQPQHF
d_gene: TRBD1; j_gene: TRBJ1-2; v_gene: TRBV5-6; abundance: -; CDR3nt: TGTGCCAGCAGCTTGCAGGGGGGCGACTATGGCTACACCTTC; CDR3aa: CASSLQGGDYGYTF